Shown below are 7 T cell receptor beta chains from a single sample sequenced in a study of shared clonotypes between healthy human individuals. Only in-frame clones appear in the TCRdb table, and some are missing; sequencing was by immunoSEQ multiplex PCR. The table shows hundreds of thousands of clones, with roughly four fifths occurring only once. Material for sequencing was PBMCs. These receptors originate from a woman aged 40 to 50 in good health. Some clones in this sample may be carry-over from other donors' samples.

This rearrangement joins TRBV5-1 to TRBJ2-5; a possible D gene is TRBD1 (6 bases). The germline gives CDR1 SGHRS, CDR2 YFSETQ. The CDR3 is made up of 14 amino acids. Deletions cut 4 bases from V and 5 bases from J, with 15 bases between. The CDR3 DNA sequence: TGCGCCAGCAGCGCTGCTACAGGGTTGGAGACCCAGTACTTC. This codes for CASSAATGLETQYF.

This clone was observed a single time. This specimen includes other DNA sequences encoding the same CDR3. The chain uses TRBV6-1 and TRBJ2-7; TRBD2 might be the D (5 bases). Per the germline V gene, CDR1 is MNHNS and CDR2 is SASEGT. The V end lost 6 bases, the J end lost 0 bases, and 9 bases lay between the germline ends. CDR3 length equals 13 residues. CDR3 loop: CASRTSGSYEQYF. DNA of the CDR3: TGTGCCAGCAGGACGAGCGGCTCCTACGAGCAGTACTTC.

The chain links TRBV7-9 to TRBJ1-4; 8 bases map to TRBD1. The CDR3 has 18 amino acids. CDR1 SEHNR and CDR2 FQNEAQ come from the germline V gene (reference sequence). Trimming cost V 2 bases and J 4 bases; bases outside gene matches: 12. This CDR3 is CASSLWGTGPRLNEKLFF. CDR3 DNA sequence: TGTGCCAGCAGCTTATGGGGGACAGGCCCTCGACTTAATGAAAAACTGTTTTTT.

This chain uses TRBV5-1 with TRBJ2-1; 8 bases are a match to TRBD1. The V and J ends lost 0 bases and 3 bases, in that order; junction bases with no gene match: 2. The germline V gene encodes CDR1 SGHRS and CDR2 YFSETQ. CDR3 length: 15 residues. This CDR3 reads CASSLGTGNYNEQFF. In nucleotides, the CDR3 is TGCGCCAGCAGCTTGGGGACAGGGAACTACAATGAGCAGTTCTTC.

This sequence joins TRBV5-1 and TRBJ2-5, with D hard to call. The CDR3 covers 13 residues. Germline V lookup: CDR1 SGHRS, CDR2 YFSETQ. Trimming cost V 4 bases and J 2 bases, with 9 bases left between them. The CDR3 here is CASSKQQQETQYF. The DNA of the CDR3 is TGCGCCAGCAGCAAACAGCAACAAGAGACCCAGTACTTC. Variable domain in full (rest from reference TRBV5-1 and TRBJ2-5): KAGVTQTPRYLIKTRGQQVTLSCSPISGHRSVSWYQQTPGQGLQFLFEYFSETQRNKGNFPGRFSGRQFSNSRSEMNVSTLELGDSALYLCASSKQQQETQYFGPGTRLLVL.

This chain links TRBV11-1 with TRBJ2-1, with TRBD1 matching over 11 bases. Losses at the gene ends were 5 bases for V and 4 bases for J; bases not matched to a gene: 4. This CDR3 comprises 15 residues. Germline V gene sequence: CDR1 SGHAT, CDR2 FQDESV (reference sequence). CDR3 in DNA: TGTGCCAGCAGCCCCGGACAGGGGGCATACAATGAGCAGTTCTTC. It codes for CASSPGQGAYNEQFF.

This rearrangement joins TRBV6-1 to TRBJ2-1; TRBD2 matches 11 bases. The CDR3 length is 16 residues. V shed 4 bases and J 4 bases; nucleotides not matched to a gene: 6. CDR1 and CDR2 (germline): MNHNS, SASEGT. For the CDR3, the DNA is TGTGCCAGCAGTGCCGACCTAGCGGGGGGATACAATGAGCAGTTCTTC. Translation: CASSADLAGGYNEQFF.